Listed here is a single T cell receptor beta chain. The ends were cut back, 6 bases at V and 5 bases at J, with 17 bases in the middle. Germline CDR1 and CDR2: SGHDT and YYEEEE. This CDR3 has 15 residues. The data derive from a study of blood T cell repertoires in COVID-19. Donors in Cohort 3 counted as recovered after two negative PCRs, clearance, or symptom resolution. Some clones are missing from TCRdb's copy, which holds only in-frame ones; the method was immunoSEQ multiplex PCR. The sample shows around 300,000 clones, 88% of them seen only once. The TCR comes from a woman aged 50 to 65 who had recovered from COVID-19. Material: PBMCs or T cells enriched from blood (not recorded which). The V call is TRBV5-6, the J call TRBJ2-2, with a weak D call TRBD2 (6 bases). CDR3 in amino acids: CASNPEGLPTGELFF. The DNA of the CDR3 is TGTGCCAGCAACCCCGAGGGACTCCCAACCGGGGAGCTGTTTTTT.